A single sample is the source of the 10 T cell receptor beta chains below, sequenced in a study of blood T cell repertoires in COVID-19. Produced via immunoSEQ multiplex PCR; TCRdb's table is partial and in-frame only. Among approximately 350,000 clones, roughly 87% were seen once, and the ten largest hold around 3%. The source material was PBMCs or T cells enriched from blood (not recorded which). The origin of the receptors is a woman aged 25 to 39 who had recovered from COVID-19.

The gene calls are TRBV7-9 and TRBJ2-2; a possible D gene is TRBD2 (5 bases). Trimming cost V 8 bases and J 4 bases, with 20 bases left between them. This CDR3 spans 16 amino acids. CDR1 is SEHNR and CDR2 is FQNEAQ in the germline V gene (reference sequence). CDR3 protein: CASSPPGDPVTGELFF. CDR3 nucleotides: TGTGCCAGCTCCCCTCCCGGGGATCCGGTCACCGGGGAGCTGTTTTTT.

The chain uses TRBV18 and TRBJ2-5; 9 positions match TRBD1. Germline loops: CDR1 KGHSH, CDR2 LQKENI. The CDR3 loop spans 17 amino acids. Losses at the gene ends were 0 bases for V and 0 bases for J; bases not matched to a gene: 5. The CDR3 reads CASSPPRTGVYQETQYF. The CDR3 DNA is TGTGCCAGCTCACCACCTCGGACAGGGGTCTACCAAGAGACCCAGTACTTC.

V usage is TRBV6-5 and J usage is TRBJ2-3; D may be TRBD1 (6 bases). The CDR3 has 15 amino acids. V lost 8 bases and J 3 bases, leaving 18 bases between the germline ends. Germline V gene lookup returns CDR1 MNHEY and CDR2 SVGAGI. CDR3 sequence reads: CASPPEQGETDTQYF. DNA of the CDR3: TGTGCCAGCCCCCCCGAACAGGGAGAAACAGATACGCAGTATTTT.

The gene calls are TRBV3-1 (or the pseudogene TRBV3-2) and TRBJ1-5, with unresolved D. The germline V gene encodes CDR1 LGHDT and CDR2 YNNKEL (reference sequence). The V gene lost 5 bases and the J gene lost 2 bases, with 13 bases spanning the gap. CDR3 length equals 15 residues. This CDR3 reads CASSAGVWGNQPQHF. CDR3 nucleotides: TGTGCCAGCAGCGCCGGGGTGTGGGGCAATCAGCCCCAGCATTTT.

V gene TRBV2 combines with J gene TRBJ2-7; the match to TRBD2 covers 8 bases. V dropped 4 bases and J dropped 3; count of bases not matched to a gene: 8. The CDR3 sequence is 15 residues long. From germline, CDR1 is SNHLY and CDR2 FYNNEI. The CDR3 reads CASSGPGGRNYEQYF. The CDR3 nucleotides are TGTGCCAGCAGTGGCCCCGGCGGGAGGAACTACGAGCAGTACTTC.

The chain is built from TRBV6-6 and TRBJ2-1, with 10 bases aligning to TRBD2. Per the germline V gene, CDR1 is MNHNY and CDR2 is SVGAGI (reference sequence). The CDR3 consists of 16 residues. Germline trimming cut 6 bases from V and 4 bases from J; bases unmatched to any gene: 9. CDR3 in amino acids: CASRKLAGKIYNEQFF. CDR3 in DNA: TGTGCCAGCAGAAAACTAGCGGGGAAAATATACAATGAGCAGTTCTTC.

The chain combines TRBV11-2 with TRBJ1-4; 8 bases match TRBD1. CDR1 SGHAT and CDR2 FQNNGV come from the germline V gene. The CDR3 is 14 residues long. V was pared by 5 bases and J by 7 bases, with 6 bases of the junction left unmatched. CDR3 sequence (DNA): TGTGCCAGCAGCCACGGACAGGGAAGTGAAAAACTGTTTTTT. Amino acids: CASSHGQGSEKLFF.

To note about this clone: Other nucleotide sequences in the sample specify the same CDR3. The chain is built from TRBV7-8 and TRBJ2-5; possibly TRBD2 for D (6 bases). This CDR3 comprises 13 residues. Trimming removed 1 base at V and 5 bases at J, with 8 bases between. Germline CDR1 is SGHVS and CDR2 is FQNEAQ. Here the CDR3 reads CASSLGGGETQYF. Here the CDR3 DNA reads TGTGCCAGCAGCTTAGGGGGAGGCGAGACCCAGTACTTC.

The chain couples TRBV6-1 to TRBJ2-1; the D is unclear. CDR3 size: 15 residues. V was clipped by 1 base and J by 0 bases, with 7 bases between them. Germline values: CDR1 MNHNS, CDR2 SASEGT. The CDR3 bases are TGTGCCAGCAGTGAAGACAGTCTCTCCTACAATGAGCAGTTCTTC. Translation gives CASSEDSLSYNEQFF.

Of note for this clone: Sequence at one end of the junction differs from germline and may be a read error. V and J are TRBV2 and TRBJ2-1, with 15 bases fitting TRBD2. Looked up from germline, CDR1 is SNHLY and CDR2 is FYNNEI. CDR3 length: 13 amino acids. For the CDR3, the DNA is TGTGCCAGCAGTTCCGGGACTAGCGGGAGGTCTGTCTTC. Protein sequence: CASSSGTSGRSVF. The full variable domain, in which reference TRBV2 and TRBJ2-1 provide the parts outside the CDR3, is EPEVTQTPSHQVTQMGQEVILRCVPISNHLYFYWYRQILGQKVEFLVSFYNNEISEKSEIFDDQFSVERPDGSNFTLKIRSTKLEDSAMYFCASSSGTSGRSVFGPGTRLTVL.